The entry that follows covers one TCR beta chain sequence. The sample belongs to a study of Ad26.COV2.S vaccination and SARS-CoV-2 variants. With 6 bases removed from V and 8 bases from J, the gap between germline ends came to 19 bases. Germline-derived CDR1 and CDR2 are MNHEY and SMNVEV (reference sequence). This CDR3 contains 14 residues. The treatment: some 19 received Ad26.COV2.S at low or high dose, single or two shots; 5 received placebo; per-sample allocation not given. Sampling occurred on day 63 after the first vaccine or placebo injection. Sequenced by immunoSEQ multiplex PCR; TCRdb stores in-frame clones only, minus some. This table holds about 400,000 clones, approximately 90% found once.

The sample here was peripheral blood, taken in a trial of Ad26.COV2.S vaccine versus placebo. The clonotype originates from a person between 18 and 59 years old who received the Ad26.COV2.S COVID-19 vaccine or a placebo. This chain connects TRBV27 to TRBJ1-1; D gene unclear. CDR3 coding DNA: TGTGCCAGCAGGTCGAGCTCCGGTCACCCCGAAGCTTTCTTT. Residues: CASRSSSGHPEAFF.